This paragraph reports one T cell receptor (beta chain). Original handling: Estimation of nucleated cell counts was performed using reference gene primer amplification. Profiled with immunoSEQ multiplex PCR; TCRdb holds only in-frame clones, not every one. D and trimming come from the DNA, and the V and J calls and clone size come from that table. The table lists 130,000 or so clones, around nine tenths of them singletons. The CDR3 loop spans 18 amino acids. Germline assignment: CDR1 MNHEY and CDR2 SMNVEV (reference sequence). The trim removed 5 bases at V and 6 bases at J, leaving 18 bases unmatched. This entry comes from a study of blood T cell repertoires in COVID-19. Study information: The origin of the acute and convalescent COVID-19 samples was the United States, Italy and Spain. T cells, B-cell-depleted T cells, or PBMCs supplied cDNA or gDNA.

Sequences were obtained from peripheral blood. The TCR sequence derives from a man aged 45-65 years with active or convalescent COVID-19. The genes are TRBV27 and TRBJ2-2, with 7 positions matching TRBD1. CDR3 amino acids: CASSPPKILRGPSGELFF. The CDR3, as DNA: TGTGCCAGCAGTCCCCCAAAAATCTTGAGGGGGCCCTCCGGGGAGCTGTTTTTT.